This T cell receptor beta chain stems from a study of T cells after posttransplantation cyclophosphamide. Points from the study as a whole: Recipient CMV seropositivity and CMV reactivation strongly tracked TRB clonality. Later blood repertoires were often dominated by clones from the donor CD8+ memory compartment.

There are 13 residues in the CDR3. Deletions cut 5 bases from V and 8 bases from J, with 15 bases between. Germline CDR1 and CDR2: SGHTA and FQGTGA. This table comes from immunoSEQ multiplex PCR, and its TCRdb copy is limited to in-frame clones, with some not included. The profile shows approximately 17,000 clones, 94% of them singletons. About this clone itself: The antigen is not known.

Cells defined as naive were viable CD3+CD4+ or CD3+CD8+ and CCR7+CD45RA+CD45RO-CD95-CD27+CD28+. Sequencing was carried out using naive CD4+ T cells sorted from blood. The genes are TRBV7-3 and TRBJ1-1; D perhaps matches TRBD1 (6 bases). The source of this sequence is a woman aged 45-65 years in good health and a related stem cell transplant donor. CDR3 sequence: CASSARYREEAFF. In DNA form, the CDR3 reads TGTGCCAGCAGCGCGAGGTACAGGGAAGAAGCTTTCTTT. Filled out from reference TRBV7-3 and TRBJ1-1, the complete variable domain reads GAGVSQTPSNKVTEKGKYVELRCDPISGHTALYWYRQSLGQGPEFLIYFQGTGAADDSGLPNDRFFAVRPEGSVSTLKIQRTERGDSAVYLCASSARYREEAFFGQGTRLTVV.